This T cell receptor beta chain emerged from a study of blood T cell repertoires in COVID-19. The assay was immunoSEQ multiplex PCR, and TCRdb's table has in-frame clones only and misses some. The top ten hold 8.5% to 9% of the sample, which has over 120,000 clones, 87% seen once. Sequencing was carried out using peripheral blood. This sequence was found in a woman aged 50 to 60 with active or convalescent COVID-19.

For the CDR3, the DNA is TGCAGCGTTGGAGGGGGAGACCGTACCTACAATGAGCAGTTCTTC. The encoded protein is CSVGGGDRTYNEQFF. The chain combines TRBV29-1 with TRBJ2-1; TRBD1 is a possible D gene (6 bases). This CDR3 comprises 15 residues. V gave up 4 bases and J gave up 2 bases, with 15 bases separating them. Germline V gene data show CDR1 as SQVTM and CDR2 as ANQGSEA.